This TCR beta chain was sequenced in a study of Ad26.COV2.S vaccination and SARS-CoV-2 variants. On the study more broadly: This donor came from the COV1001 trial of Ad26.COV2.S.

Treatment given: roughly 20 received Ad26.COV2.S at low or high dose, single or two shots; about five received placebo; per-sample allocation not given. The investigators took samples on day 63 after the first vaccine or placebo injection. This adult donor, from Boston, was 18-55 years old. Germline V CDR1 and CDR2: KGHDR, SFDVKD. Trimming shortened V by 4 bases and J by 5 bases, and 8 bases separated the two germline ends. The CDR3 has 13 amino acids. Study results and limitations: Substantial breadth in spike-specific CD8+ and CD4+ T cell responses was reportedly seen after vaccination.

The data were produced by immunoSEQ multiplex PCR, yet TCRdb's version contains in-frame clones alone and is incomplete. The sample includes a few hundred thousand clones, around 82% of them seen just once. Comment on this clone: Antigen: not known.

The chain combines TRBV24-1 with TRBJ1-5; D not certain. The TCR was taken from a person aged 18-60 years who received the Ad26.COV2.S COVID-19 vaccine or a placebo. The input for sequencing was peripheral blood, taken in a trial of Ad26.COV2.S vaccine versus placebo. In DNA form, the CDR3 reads TGTGCCACCAGTGAAGTCAACGATCAGCCCCAGCATTTT. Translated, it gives CATSEVNDQPQHF.